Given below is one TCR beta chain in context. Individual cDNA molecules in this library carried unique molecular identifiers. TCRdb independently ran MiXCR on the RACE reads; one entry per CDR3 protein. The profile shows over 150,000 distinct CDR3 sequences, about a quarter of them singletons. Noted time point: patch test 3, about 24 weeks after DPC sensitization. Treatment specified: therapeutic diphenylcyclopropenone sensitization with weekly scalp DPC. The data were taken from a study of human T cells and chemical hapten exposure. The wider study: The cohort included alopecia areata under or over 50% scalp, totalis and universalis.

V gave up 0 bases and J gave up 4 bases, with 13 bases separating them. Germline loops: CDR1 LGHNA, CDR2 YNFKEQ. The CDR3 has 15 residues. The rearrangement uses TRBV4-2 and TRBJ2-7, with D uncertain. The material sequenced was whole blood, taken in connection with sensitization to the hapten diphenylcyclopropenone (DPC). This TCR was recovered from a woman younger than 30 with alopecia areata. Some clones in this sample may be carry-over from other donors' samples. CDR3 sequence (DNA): TGTGCCAGCAGCCAAGATGCTGGGTCTGGTTACGAGCAGTACTTC. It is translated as CASSQDAGSGYEQYF.